This TCR beta chain emerged from a study of Ad26.COV2.S vaccination and SARS-CoV-2 variants. About the study: Ad26.COV2.S given intramuscularly, once or twice 56 days apart.

The sample's treatment: 19 received Ad26.COV2.S at low or high dose, single or two shots; several received placebo; per-sample allocation not given. Repertoires come from day 63 after the first vaccine or placebo injection. Recruitment in Boston yielded a donor of adult age, 18-55 years. Wuhan-strain SARS-CoV-2 spike was expressed by the Ad26 vector that made up the vaccine. Comments on this clone: Its antigen is currently unknown.

This CDR3 spans 14 amino acids. The V end lost 1 base, the J end lost 10 bases, and 16 bases lay between the germline ends. In germline, CDR1 is LNHNV, CDR2 YYDKDF (reference sequence). Broader study findings: Ad26.COV2.S recipients had broader spike-specific TCRs (P = 0.0014).

Libraries were prepared by immunoSEQ multiplex PCR; TCRdb keeps only in-frame clonotypes and omits some of them. This sample has 200,000 to 250,000 clones, with around 87% found just once. The input for sequencing was peripheral blood, taken in a trial of Ad26.COV2.S vaccine versus placebo. This clonotype was sampled from a person aged 18-65 years who received the Ad26.COV2.S COVID-19 vaccine or a placebo. The chain combines TRBV15 with TRBJ2-5; tentatively, D is TRBD2 (7 bases). The CDR3 protein is CATSRGGPRGDQYF. The CDR3 DNA reads TGTGCCACCAGCAGAGGGGGGCCCCGGGGGGACCAGTACTTC.